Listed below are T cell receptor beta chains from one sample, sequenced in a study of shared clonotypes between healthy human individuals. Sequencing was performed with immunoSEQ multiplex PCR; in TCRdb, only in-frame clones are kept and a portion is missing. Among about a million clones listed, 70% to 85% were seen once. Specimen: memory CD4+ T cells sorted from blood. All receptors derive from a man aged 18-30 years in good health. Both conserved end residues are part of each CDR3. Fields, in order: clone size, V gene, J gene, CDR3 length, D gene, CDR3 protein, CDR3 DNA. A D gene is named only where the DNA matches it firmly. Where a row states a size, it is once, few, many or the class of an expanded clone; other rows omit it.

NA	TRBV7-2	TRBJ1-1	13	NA	CASSFSPNTEAFF	TGTGCCAGCAGCTTTTCCCCGAACACTGAAGCTTTCTTT
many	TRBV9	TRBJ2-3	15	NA	CASSVGYGGADTQYF	TGTGCCAGCAGCGTAGGGTACGGGGGCGCAGATACGCAGTATTTT
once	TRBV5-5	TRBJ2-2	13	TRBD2	CASSLGLVRELFF	TGTGCCAGCAGCCTTGGACTAGTCAGGGAGCTGTTTTTT
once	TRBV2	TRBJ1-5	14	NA	CASSEDRGNQPQHF	TGTGCCAGCAGTGAAGATCGGGGGAATCAGCCCCAGCATTTT
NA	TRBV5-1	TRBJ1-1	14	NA	CASSLGGWDTEAFF	TGCGCCAGCAGCTTGGGAGGGTGGGACACTGAAGCTTTCTTT
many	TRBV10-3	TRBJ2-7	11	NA	CAIMQSYEQYF	TGTGCCATCATGCAGAGTTACGAGCAGTACTTC
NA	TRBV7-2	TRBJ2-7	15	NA	CASSQRGTASYEQYF	TGTGCCAGCAGCCAACGCGGGACTGCGTCCTACGAGCAGTACTTC
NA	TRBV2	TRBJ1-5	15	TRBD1	CASRGTGGEGQPQHF	TGTGCCAGCAGAGGGACAGGGGGCGAGGGTCAGCCCCAGCATTTT
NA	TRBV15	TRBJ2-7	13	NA	CATSRPDRGEQYF	TGTGCCACCAGCAGACCCGATAGGGGAGAGCAGTACTTC
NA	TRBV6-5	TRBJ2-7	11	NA	CASSNGGGQYF	TGTGCCAGCAGTAACGGAGGCGGGCAGTACTTC
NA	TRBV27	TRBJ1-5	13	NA	CASSFSSNQPQHF	TGTGCCAGCAGTTTTTCCAGCAATCAGCCCCAGCATTTT
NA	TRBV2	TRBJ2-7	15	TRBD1	CASRPSGTGTYEQYF	TGTGCCAGCCGACCCTCCGGGACAGGTACCTACGAGCAGTACTTC
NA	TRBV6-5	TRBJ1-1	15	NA	CASSYRGRGGTEAFF	TGTGCCAGCAGTTACCGGGGGCGCGGGGGAACTGAAGCTTTCTTT
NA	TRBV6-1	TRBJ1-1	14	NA	CASSDTDRRTEAFF	TGTGCCAGCAGTGACACCGACAGAAGGACTGAAGCTTTCTTT
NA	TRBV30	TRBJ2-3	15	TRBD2	CAWEGSGGRTDTQYF	TGTGCCTGGGAGGGTAGCGGGGGCCGCACAGATACGCAGTATTTT
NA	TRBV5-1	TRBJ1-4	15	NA	CASSLAVGASEKLFF	TGCGCCAGCAGCTTGGCCGTAGGGGCTAGTGAAAAACTGTTTTTT
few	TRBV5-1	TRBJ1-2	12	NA	CASSPDTYGYTF	TGCGCCAGCAGCCCTGACACCTATGGCTACACCTTC
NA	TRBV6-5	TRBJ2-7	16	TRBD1	CASSYGQGAKTYEQYF	TGTGCCAGCAGTTACGGACAGGGGGCGAAAACCTACGAGCAGTACTTC
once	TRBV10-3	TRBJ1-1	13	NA	CAISGSTNTEAFF	TGTGCCATCTCGGGGTCAACGAACACTGAAGCTTTCTTT
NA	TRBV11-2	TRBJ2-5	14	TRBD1	CASSVRQGQETQYF	TGTGCCAGCAGCGTCCGACAGGGCCAAGAGACCCAGTACTTC
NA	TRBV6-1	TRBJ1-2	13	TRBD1	CASSEKGAAGYTF	TGTGCCAGCAGTGAAAAGGGGGCTGCTGGCTACACCTTC
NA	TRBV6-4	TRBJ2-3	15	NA	CASSDGQNPTDTQYF	TGTGCCAGCAGTGACGGGCAGAACCCCACAGATACGCAGTATTTT
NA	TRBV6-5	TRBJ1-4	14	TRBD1	CASRTDRGNEKLFF	TGTGCCAGCAGAACCGACAGGGGTAATGAAAAACTGTTTTTT
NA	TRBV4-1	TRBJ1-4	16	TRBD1	CASSKGQGVSNEKLFF	TGCGCCAGCAGCAAGGGACAGGGGGTCTCTAATGAAAAACTGTTTTTT
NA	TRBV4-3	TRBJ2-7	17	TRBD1	CASSPLIGGTGIYEQYF	TGCGCCAGCAGCCCACTAATAGGCGGGACAGGTATCTACGAGCAGTACTTC